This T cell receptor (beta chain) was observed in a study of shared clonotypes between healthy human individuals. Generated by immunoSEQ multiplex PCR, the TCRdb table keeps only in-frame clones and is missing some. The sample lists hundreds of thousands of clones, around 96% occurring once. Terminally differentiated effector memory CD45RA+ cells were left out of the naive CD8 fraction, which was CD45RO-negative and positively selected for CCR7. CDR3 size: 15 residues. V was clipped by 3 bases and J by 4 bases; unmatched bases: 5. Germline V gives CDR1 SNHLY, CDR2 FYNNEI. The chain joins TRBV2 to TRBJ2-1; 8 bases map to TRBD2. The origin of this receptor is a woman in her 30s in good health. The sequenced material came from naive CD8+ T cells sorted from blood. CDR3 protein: CASSDGTRSYNEQFF. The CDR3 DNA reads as TGTGCCAGCAGTGATGGGACTAGGTCTTACAATGAGCAGTTCTTC. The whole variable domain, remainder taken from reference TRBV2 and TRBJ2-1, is EPEVTQTPSHQVTQMGQEVILRCVPISNHLYFYWYRQILGQKVEFLVSFYNNEISEKSEIFDDQFSVERPDGSNFTLKIRSTKLEDSAMYFCASSDGTRSYNEQFFGPGTRLTVL.